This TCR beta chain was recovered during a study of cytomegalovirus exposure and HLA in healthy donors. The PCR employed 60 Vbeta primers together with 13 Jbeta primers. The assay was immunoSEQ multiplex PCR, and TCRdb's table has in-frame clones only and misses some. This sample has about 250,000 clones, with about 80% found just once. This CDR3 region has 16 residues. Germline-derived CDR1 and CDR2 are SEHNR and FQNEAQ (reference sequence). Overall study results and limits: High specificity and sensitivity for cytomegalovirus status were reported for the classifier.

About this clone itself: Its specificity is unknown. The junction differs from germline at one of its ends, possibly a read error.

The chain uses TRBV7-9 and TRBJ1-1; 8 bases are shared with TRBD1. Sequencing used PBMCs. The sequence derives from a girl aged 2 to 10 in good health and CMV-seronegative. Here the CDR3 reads CSSRTDRGPWNTEAFF. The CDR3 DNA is TGTTCCAGCAGGACCGACAGGGGACCGTGGAACACTGAAGCTTTCTTT.